Listed below are T cell receptor beta chains from one sample, sequenced in a study of tissue T cells after allogeneic stem cell transplantation. The method was immunoSEQ multiplex PCR; TCRdb's version includes in-frame clones alone and lacks a portion of them. The sample carries fewer than 30,000 clones, roughly 70% recorded once. Sequences were derived from tissue from the ileum, sampled at autopsy. The source of these receptors is a female donor older than 55 with lung cancer. Each CDR3 is given with its conserved first and last residue. The D gene is left open where the match is weak. Size values are once, few and many counts, or a class for expanded clones, and some rows have none.

cdr3_aa cdr3_nt clone_size j_call v_call d_call
CATSGRGNEQFF TGTGCCACCAGTGGGAGAGGCAATGAGCAGTTCTTC - TRBJ2-1 TRBV24-1 -
CASSRITGTDYNEQFF TGTGCCAGCAGTCGCATAACCGGGACAGATTACAATGAGCAGTTCTTC - TRBJ2-1 TRBV27 TRBD1
CASSVDSGTDTQYF TGTGCCAGCAGCGTAGATAGCGGGACAGATACGCAGTATTTT - TRBJ2-3 TRBV9 TRBD2
CASSRQGRTISTNEKLFF TGTGCCAGCTCACGTCAGGGGCGAACCATTTCAACTAATGAAAAACTGTTTTTT - TRBJ1-4 TRBV18 -
CASSQAGSRRTDTQYF TGCGCCAGCAGCCAAGCAGGTTCTCGGAGGACAGATACGCAGTATTTT - TRBJ2-3 TRBV4-1 -
CASSPTLQETQYF TGTGCCAGCAGCCCTACCCTCCAAGAGACCCAGTACTTC - TRBJ2-5 TRBV3-1/TRBV3-2 -
CASSGGSRTSGSYEQYF TGCGCCAGCAGTGGAGGATCTAGGACTAGCGGGAGCTACGAGCAGTACTTC medium-sized TRBJ2-7 TRBV10-2 TRBD2
CASSARTTNTEAFF TGTGCCAGCAGTGCTCGCACCACGAACACTGAAGCTTTCTTT few TRBJ1-1 TRBV2 -
CASSPSITNTGELFF TGTGCCAGCTCACCGTCTATCACGAACACCGGGGAGCTGTTTTTT - TRBJ2-2 TRBV18 -
CASSFSGSSYNEQFF TGTGCCAGCAGCTTTAGCGGAAGCTCCTACAATGAGCAGTTCTTC - TRBJ2-1 TRBV11-1 -
CTSSPGLNTDTQYF TGCACCAGCAGCCCGGGTCTCAACACAGATACGCAGTATTTT few TRBJ2-3 TRBV1 -
CASSPRGANNEKLFF TGTGCCAGCTCACCACGAGGAGCAAATAATGAAAAACTGTTTTTT - TRBJ1-4 TRBV18 -
CASGLVGEGGQETQYF TGTGCTAGTGGTTTGGTGGGCGAGGGTGGTCAAGAGACCCAGTACTTC - TRBJ2-5 TRBV12-5 -
CASGGTSRTDTQYF TGTGCCAGTGGGGGGACTTCTCGCACAGATACGCAGTATTTT - TRBJ2-3 TRBV19 -
CASSFLFGTKGTEAFF TGTGCCAGCAGTTTCCTTTTCGGGACAAAAGGGACTGAAGCTTTCTTT - TRBJ1-1 TRBV7-9 -
CASGSSYFTDTQYF TGTGCCAGCGGTTCCTCTTATTTCACAGATACGCAGTATTTT - TRBJ2-3 TRBV9 -
CASSFQRNTEAFF TGTGCCAGCAGTTTTCAGAGGAACACTGAAGCTTTCTTT - TRBJ1-1 TRBV6-5 -
CASSLESLAGFNEKLFF TGCGCCAGCAGCTTGGAGTCCTTGGCAGGTTTTAATGAAAAACTGTTTTTT - TRBJ1-4 TRBV5-1 -
CASSFMGLAGDEQFF TGTGCCAGCAGCTTTATGGGACTAGCGGGAGATGAGCAGTTCTTC - TRBJ2-1 TRBV13 TRBD2
CASSINSGGRLFF TGTGCCAGCAGCATCAATAGCGGGGGGCGATTATTTTTT few TRBJ2-3 TRBV7-3 TRBD2
CSASSGFRVGGKHEQYF TGCAGTGCTAGTTCCGGGTTCAGGGTGGGTGGAAAACACGAGCAGTACTTC once TRBJ2-7 TRBV20-1 -
CASSQDQFGRDTQYF TGCGCCAGCAGCCAAGATCAGTTTGGGCGGGATACGCAGTATTTT - TRBJ2-3 TRBV4-1 -
CAWATGGPYEQYF TGTGCCTGGGCGACAGGGGGCCCCTACGAGCAGTACTTC once TRBJ2-7 TRBV30 TRBD1
CATSDRDRGTEAFF TGTGCCACCAGTGACCGGGACAGGGGCACTGAAGCTTTCTTT - TRBJ1-1 TRBV24-1 TRBD1
CASSQSPGMNGYTF TGCGCCAGCAGCCAATCCCCGGGGATGAATGGCTACACCTTC - TRBJ1-2 TRBV4-1 -
CASSLGWAYEQYF TGTGCCAGCAGCCTAGGCTGGGCCTACGAGCAGTACTTC - TRBJ2-7 TRBV11-2 -
CASTRSRGNTIYF TGTGCCAGCACCCGGAGCAGGGGAAACACCATATATTTT - TRBJ1-3 TRBV6-5 -
CASTPSASGANVLTF TGTGCCAGCACCCCGTCCGCGTCGGGGGCCAACGTCCTGACTTTC few TRBJ2-6 TRBV5-6 -
CASSPQVLGEKLFF TGTGCCAGCAGTCCCCAGGTGTTAGGGGAAAAACTGTTTTTT - TRBJ1-4 TRBV2 -
CASSNREGYTF TGTGCCAGTAGTAACCGGGAAGGCTACACCTTC - TRBJ1-2 TRBV19 -
CSFVADRNTEAFF TGCAGCTTTGTGGCTGACAGGAACACTGAAGCTTTCTTT few TRBJ1-1 TRBV29-1 -
CASSQNMDKYYEQYF TGCGCCAGCAGCCAGAATATGGACAAGTACTACGAGCAGTACTTC - TRBJ2-7 TRBV4-1 -
CASSQVDDEGNEQFF TGTGCCAGCAGCCAAGTGGACGACGAGGGGAATGAGCAGTTCTTC - TRBJ2-1 TRBV4-2 -
CASRVNETEDLSYSNQPQHF TGTGCCAGCCGCGTAAACGAGACAGAGGATCTGAGTTATAGCAATCAGCCCCAGCATTTT - TRBJ1-5 TRBV21-1 -
CASSQTPGALSGNTIYF TGCGCCAGCAGCCAAACCCCAGGAGCCCTGTCTGGAAACACCATATATTTT - TRBJ1-3 TRBV4-1 -
CASSLARAGHNEQFF TGCGCCAGCAGCTTGGCCAGGGCGGGGCACAATGAGCAGTTCTTC - TRBJ2-1 TRBV5-1 -
CASRQGGLKQTQYF TGTGCCAGCAGACAAGGGGGGCTCAAGCAGACCCAGTACTTC - TRBJ2-5 TRBV3-1/TRBV3-2 -
CASSPTRTGNTIYF TGCGCCAGCAGCCCCACAAGGACTGGAAACACCATATATTTT - TRBJ1-3 TRBV5-1 -
CASSDRRQFLAKNIQYF TGTGCCAGTAGTGACCGCCGACAGTTTCTAGCCAAAAACATTCAGTACTTC - TRBJ2-4 TRBV19 -
CASRLAGATTNTGELFF TGCGCCAGCAGATTGGCAGGGGCGACGACGAACACCGGGGAGCTGTTTTTT - TRBJ2-2 TRBV5-1 -
CASSRDRLNEKLFF TGCGCCAGCAGCCGCGACAGGTTAAATGAAAAACTGTTTTTT - TRBJ1-4 TRBV5-1 -
CAWRKRGMASSYEQYF TGTGCCTGGAGAAAAAGAGGGATGGCTAGCTCCTACGAGCAGTACTTC - TRBJ2-7 TRBV30 -
CASSIGRLGTDTQYF TGCGCCAGCAGCATCGGACGCCTGGGGACAGATACGCAGTATTTT - TRBJ2-3 TRBV5-1 -
CASSLEVQETQYF TGTGCCAGCAGCTTGGAAGTCCAAGAGACCCAGTACTTC - TRBJ2-5 TRBV5-6 -
CASRSLGSGRTEAFF TGTGCCAGCAGGTCGTTGGGATCAGGCCGGACTGAAGCTTTCTTT - TRBJ1-1 TRBV27 -
CASSRGGNEQFF TGTGCCAGCAGTCGAGGTGGAAATGAGCAGTTCTTC - TRBJ2-1 TRBV12-3/TRBV12-4 -
CASRLPSEETQYF TGTGCCAGCAGACTACCTAGCGAAGAGACCCAGTACTTC - TRBJ2-5 TRBV12-3/TRBV12-4 -
CASSPRTGATYGYTF TGTGCCAGTAGTCCCCGGACAGGAGCCACCTATGGCTACACCTTC once TRBJ1-2 TRBV19 TRBD1
CSASRQGNTEAFF TGCAGTGCTAGTCGGCAGGGGAACACTGAAGCTTTCTTT - TRBJ1-1 TRBV20-1 -
CASSYITGGTEAFF TGTGCCAGCAGTTATATCACAGGGGGCACTGAAGCTTTCTTT - TRBJ1-1 TRBV2 TRBD1